This section outlines one T cell receptor (beta chain) sequence together with its context. These data are taken from a study of blood T cell repertoires in COVID-19. Study context: Acute and convalescent COVID-19 samples came from the United States, Italy and Spain. Sample material is recorded as cDNA or gDNA derived from T cells, B-cell-depleted T cells, or PBMCs.

Original processing notes: Reference gene primers were amplified, and this amplification served to estimate nucleated cell counts. TCRdb's table, derived via immunoSEQ multiplex PCR, lists solely in-frame clones and lacks some. V, J and clone size derive from that table, while D and trimming were established from the DNA sequence. This table has about 140,000 clones, 60% to 80% appearing once. Material for sequencing was peripheral blood. This receptor was obtained from a woman aged 50 to 65 with active or convalescent COVID-19.

CDR3 DNA: TGTGCCAGCTCACCGGGGACAGGGGAACTAGCCAAAAACATTCAGTACTTC. This gives the protein CASSPGTGELAKNIQYF. V and J are TRBV18 and TRBJ2-4, with 10 bases that match TRBD1. The CDR3 runs to 17 residues. Trimming removed 3 bases from V and 0 bases from J; junction bases left unmatched: 5. The germline CDR1 and CDR2 sequences are KGHSH and LQKENI.